This passage covers 19 T cell receptor beta chains from one sample sequenced in a study of T cell clonotyping in hematopoietic cell transplantation (dated by TCRdb to the early 2020s). Receptors were amplified or captured by the immunoSEQ multiplex PCR assay. Not all clones reach the TCRdb copy of this immuneACCESS table, which keeps in-frame sequences only. Checked studies attribute under half of the gap to unresolved V genes and leave the rest unexplained. The sample records roughly 50,000 clones, approximately 84% of which are singletons. About 5.6% of the sample is held by the ten biggest clonotypes. The meaning of the sample's time point label: recipient sample about 28 days before transplant, after cytoreduction. The sample here was peripheral blood mononuclear cells, taken before stem cell transplant. All receptors come from a man aged 60-69 years with biphenotypic leukemia. Some clones in this sample may be carry-over from other donors' samples.

This chain links TRBV7-3 with TRBJ2-1, with 11 bases identical to TRBD2. This CDR3 contains 15 residues. J lost 7 bases, V lost 5 bases, and 7 bases had no gene match. Germline values: CDR1 SGHTA, CDR2 FQGTGA. The CDR3 region is CASSPTSGGGNEQFF. Here the CDR3 DNA reads TGTGCCAGCAGCCCAACTAGCGGGGGAGGTAATGAGCAGTTCTTC.

This clone was seen more than once but under ten times. This chain joins TRBV5-6 and TRBJ2-3; D unclear. Germline CDR1 is SGHDT and CDR2 is YYEEEE. The CDR3 runs to 11 residues. Trimming took off 2 bases at V and 5 bases at J, with 3 bases between the two ends. CDR3 amino acids: CASSFGDTQYF. In nucleotides, the CDR3 is TGTGCCAGCAGCTTCGGAGATACGCAGTATTTT.

This clone was recorded only once. The rearrangement uses TRBV30 and TRBJ2-1; D ambiguous. The V and J ends lost 3 bases and 3 bases respectively, with 18 bases between them. Germline CDR1 GTSNPN, CDR2 SVGIG (reference sequence). The length of the CDR3 is 16 residues. The CDR3, as DNA: TGTGCCTGGAGCCGAGACCGCACTGGCCTCTACAATGAGCAGTTCTTC. Protein sequence: CAWSRDRTGLYNEQFF. Complete variable domain (other parts from reference TRBV30 and TRBJ2-1): SQTIHQWPATLVQPVGSPLSLECTVEGTSNPNLYWYRQAAGRGLQLLFYSVGIGQISSEVPQNLSASRPQDRQFILSSKKLLLSDSGFYLCAWSRDRTGLYNEQFFGPGTRLTVL.

This rearrangement joins TRBV6-6 to TRBJ2-7; 7 bases align to TRBD1. Germline values: CDR1 MNHNY, CDR2 SVGAGI (reference sequence). Trimming took 7 bases from V and 5 from J; bases not matched to a gene: 8. The CDR3 sequence is 13 residues long. CDR3 in amino acids: CASTQTGPNEQYF. CDR3 coding DNA: TGTGCCAGCACTCAGACAGGGCCCAACGAGCAGTACTTC.

The rearrangement joins TRBV28 to TRBJ2-2, with 10 bases lining up with TRBD2. The CDR3 is 18 residues long. From germline, CDR1 is MDHEN and CDR2 SYDVKM. V was clipped by 2 bases and J by 1 base; unmatched bases: 7. CDR3 protein: CASSLGLAGVQNTGELFF. In DNA form, the CDR3 reads TGTGCCAGCAGTTTAGGGCTAGCGGGAGTTCAGAACACCGGGGAGCTGTTTTTT.

V gene TRBV19 combines with J gene TRBJ2-1, with D unclear. Germline V gene data show CDR1 as LNHDA and CDR2 as SQIVND (reference sequence). Trimming took 5 bases from V and 5 from J, leaving 4 bases between them. The CDR3 is made up of 11 amino acids. CDR3 DNA: TGTGCCAGTAGTCTACACAATGAGCAGTTCTTC. As protein: CASSLHNEQFF. The variable domain in full, completed from reference TRBV19 and TRBJ2-1, reads DGGITQSPKYLFRKEGQNVTLSCEQNLNHDAMYWYRQDPGQGLRLIYYSQIVNDFQKGDIAEGYSVSREKKESFPLTVTSAQKNPTAFYLCASSLHNEQFFGPGTRLTVL.

The chain joins TRBV6-1 to TRBJ2-6; the match to TRBD1 covers 7 bases. The CDR3 runs to 19 residues. V trimming: 3 bases; J trimming: 1 base; junction bases outside the gene matches: 12. CDR1 MNHNS and CDR2 SASEGT come from the germline V gene. Written as DNA, the CDR3 is TGTGCCAGCAGTGACCCGAGGACAGGAAGGGGGTCTGGGGCCAACGTCCTGACTTTC. It yields the protein CASSDPRTGRGSGANVLTF.

This chain links TRBV6-5 with TRBJ1-2; 9 bases align to TRBD1. The ends lost 6 bases at V and 4 bases at J; junction bases unmatched: 3. Per germline, CDR1 MNHEY and CDR2 SVGAGI. The CDR3 has 13 amino acids. Written as DNA, the CDR3 is TGTGCCAGCAGCCTGGACAGGGGCTATGGCTACACCTTC. Protein product: CASSLDRGYGYTF.

This sequence joins TRBV28 and TRBJ2-5, with 8 bases identical to TRBD1. The V and J ends lost 6 bases and 5 bases, in that order; junction bases with no gene match: 14. In germline, CDR1 is MDHEN, CDR2 SYDVKM. The CDR3 spans 16 residues. In DNA, the CDR3 is TGTGCCAGCAGGTCCCCAAACAGGGGGGAGAGGGAGACCCAGTACTTC. This translates into CASRSPNRGERETQYF.

V gene TRBV6-5 combines with J gene TRBJ2-3; 11 positions agree with TRBD1. The CDR3 spans 15 residues. The germline V gene has CDR1 MNHEY and CDR2 SVGAGI. V lost 6 bases to trimming and J lost 5 bases; unmatched junction nucleotides: 7. This CDR3 is CASRRGQGAKDTQYF. CDR3 bases: TGTGCCAGCAGACGAGGACAGGGGGCTAAAGATACGCAGTATTTT.

The rearrangement joins TRBV28 to TRBJ1-1, with TRBD1 as a possible D gene (6 bases). The V end lost 3 bases, the J end lost 0 bases, and 17 bases lay between the germline ends. Germline CDR1 and CDR2: MDHEN and SYDVKM. The CDR3 runs to 17 residues. CDR3 in amino acids: CASSFSGRGRLNTEAFF. The DNA of the CDR3 is TGTGCCAGCAGTTTTTCGGGCAGGGGCCGCTTGAACACTGAAGCTTTCTTT.

This clone was counted a few times. The chain has TRBV7-2 and TRBJ2-5, with a weak D call TRBD2 (5 bases). V was cut by 5 bases and J by 7 bases, with 20 bases left in between. The CDR3 consists of 15 residues. The germline V gene has CDR1 SGHTA and CDR2 FQGNSA. The CDR3 region is CASSPLSRGIATQYF. The CDR3 nucleotides read TGTGCCAGCAGCCCCCTAAGTCGGGGTATCGCGACCCAGTACTTC.

V is TRBV30 and J is TRBJ1-5; tentatively, D is TRBD1 (5 bases). V was trimmed by 5 bases and J by 0 bases, leaving 8 bases between them. The CDR3 has 13 residues. Per germline, CDR1 GTSNPN and CDR2 SVGIG (reference sequence). CDR3 nucleotides: TGTGCCTGGGGGGGGTCTAGCAATCAGCCCCAGCATTTT. Its protein product is CAWGGSSNQPQHF. The full variable domain, completed using reference TRBV30 and TRBJ1-5, is SQTIHQWPATLVQPVGSPLSLECTVEGTSNPNLYWYRQAAGRGLQLLFYSVGIGQISSEVPQNLSASRPQDRQFILSSKKLLLSDSGFYLCAWGGSSNQPQHFGDGTRLSIL.

The V gene is TRBV2, the J gene TRBJ2-7; D is perhaps TRBD2 (8 bases). Germline CDR1 SNHLY, CDR2 FYNNEI. CDR3 length equals 13 residues. The germline V and J ends were trimmed by 8 bases and 4 bases, with 15 bases remaining between them. The CDR3 reads CASERETGYEQYF. The DNA for the CDR3 is TGTGCCAGCGAGCGGGAGACAGGGTACGAGCAGTACTTC.

The J gene is TRBJ1-4, the V gene TRBV5-4; possibly TRBD1 for D (5 bases). V was clipped by 4 bases and J by 8 bases, with 15 bases between them. Germline loops: CDR1 SGHNT, CDR2 YYREEE (reference sequence). This CDR3 is built from 14 residues. The CDR3 DNA reads TGTGCCAGCAGCACGGGACTCCTAGAAGAAAAACTGTTTTTT. This gives the protein CASSTGLLEEKLFF.

The rearrangement joins TRBV30 to TRBJ2-7, with TRBD2 as a possible D gene (7 bases). Germline V gives CDR1 GTSNPN, CDR2 SVGIG (reference sequence). The CDR3 loop spans 12 amino acids. V shed 4 bases and J shed 6 bases, with 13 bases lying between them. As DNA, the CDR3 is TGTGCCTGGACACGGGGGGCATCCGAGCAGTACTTC. It yields the protein CAWTRGASEQYF.

V and J are TRBV7-9 and TRBJ2-7; tentative D call: TRBD2 (5 bases). The germline V gene encodes CDR1 SEHNR and CDR2 FQNEAQ (reference sequence). V was clipped by 4 bases and J by 3 bases, with 10 bases between them. This CDR3 region has 13 residues. CDR3 region: CASSSGVVYEQYF. The CDR3, as DNA: TGTGCCAGCAGCTCCGGGGTAGTCTACGAGCAGTACTTC.

This chain connects TRBV25-1 to TRBJ2-7, with unresolved D. The CDR3 consists of 13 residues. Germline lookup yields CDR1 MGHDK and CDR2 SYGVNS. V was pared by 2 bases and J by 3 bases, with 8 bases between. The CDR3 region has the DNA TGTGCCAGCAGTGAAACCGGTTACTACGAGCAGTACTTC. This gives the protein CASSETGYYEQYF.

The chain is built from TRBV18 and TRBJ1-2, with D possibly TRBD1 on 6 matching bases. Germline V CDR1 and CDR2: KGHSH, LQKENI. V lost 0 bases to trimming and J lost 3 bases, with 8 bases between them. The CDR3 loop spans 14 amino acids. Here the CDR3 DNA reads TGTGCCAGCTCACCACCGTACAGGGACTATGGCTACACCTTC. The encoded protein is CASSPPYRDYGYTF.